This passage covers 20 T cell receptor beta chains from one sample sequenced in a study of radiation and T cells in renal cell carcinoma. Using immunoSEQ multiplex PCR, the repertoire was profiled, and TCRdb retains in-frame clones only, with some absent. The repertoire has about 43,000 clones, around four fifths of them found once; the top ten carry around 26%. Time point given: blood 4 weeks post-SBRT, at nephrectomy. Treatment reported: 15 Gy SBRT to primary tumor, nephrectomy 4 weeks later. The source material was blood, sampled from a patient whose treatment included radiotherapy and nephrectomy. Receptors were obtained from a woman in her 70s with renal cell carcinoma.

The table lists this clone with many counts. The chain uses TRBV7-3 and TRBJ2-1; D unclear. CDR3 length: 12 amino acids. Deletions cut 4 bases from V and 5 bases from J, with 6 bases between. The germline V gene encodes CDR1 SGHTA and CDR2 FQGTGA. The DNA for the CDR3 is TGTGCCAGCAGCTCGGACGACAATGAGCAGTTCTTC. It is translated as CASSSDDNEQFF.

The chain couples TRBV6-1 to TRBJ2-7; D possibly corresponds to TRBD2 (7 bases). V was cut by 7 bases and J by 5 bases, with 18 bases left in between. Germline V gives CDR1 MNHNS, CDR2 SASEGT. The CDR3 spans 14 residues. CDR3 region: CASTEGGRVDEQYF. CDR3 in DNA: TGTGCCAGCACCGAGGGGGGGCGAGTCGACGAGCAGTACTTC.

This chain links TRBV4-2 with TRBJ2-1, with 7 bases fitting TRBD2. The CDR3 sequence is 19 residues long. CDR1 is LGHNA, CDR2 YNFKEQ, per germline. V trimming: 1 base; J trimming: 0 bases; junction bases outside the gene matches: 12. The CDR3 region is CASSQASRAGGSSYNEQFF. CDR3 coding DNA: TGTGCCAGCAGCCAAGCCTCCCGGGCGGGCGGGAGCTCCTACAATGAGCAGTTCTTC.

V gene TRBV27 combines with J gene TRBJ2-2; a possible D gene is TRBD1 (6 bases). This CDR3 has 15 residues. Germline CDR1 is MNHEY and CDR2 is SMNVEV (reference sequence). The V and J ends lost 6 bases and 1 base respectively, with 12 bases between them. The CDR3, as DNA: TGTGCCAGCAGCTCAGGGGTCGTGAACACCGGGGAGCTGTTTTTT. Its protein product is CASSSGVVNTGELFF.

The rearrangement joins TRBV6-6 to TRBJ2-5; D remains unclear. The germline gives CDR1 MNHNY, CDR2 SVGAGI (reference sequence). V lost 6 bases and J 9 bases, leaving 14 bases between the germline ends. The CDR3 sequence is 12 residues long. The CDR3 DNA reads TGTGCCAGCAGCCCGGGTGAACGAGCCCAGTACTTC. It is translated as CASSPGERAQYF.

The CDR3 nucleotides read TGTGCCAGCAGCTATTCAGGGGGCGCTGGGGCCAACGTCCTGACTTTC. Protein: CASSYSGGAGANVLTF. This chain links TRBV27 with TRBJ2-6; 8 positions agree with TRBD1. V trimming: 6 bases; J trimming: 2 bases; junction bases outside the gene matches: 6. Germline CDR1 reads MNHEY; CDR2 reads SMNVEV (reference sequence). CDR3 length: 16 residues. The whole variable domain, filled in from reference TRBV27 and TRBJ2-6, reads EAQVTQNPRYLITVTGKKLTVTCSQNMNHEYMSWYRQDPGLGLRQIYYSMNVEVTDKGDVPEGYKVSRKEKRNFPLILESPSPNQTSLYFCASSYSGGAGANVLTFGAGSRLTVL.

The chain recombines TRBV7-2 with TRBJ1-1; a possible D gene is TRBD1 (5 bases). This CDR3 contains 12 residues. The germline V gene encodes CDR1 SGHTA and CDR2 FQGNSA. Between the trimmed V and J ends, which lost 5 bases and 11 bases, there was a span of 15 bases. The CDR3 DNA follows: TGTGCCAGCAGCCCTAGCAGGGCTAGGGCTTTCTTT. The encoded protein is CASSPSRARAFF.

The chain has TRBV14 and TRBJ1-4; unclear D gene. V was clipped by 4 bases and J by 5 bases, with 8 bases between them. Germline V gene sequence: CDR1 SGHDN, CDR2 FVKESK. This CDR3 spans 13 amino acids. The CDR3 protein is CASSLYLNEKLFF. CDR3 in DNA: TGTGCCAGCAGCCTTTATCTCAATGAAAAACTGTTTTTT.

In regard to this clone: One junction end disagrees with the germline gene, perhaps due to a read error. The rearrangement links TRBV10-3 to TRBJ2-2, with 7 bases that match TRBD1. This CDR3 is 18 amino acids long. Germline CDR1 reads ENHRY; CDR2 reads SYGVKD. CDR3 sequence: CVISESPSGTVNTGELFF. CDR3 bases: TGTGTCATCAGTGAGTCCCCATCCGGGACAGTGAACACCGGGGAGCTGTTTTTT.

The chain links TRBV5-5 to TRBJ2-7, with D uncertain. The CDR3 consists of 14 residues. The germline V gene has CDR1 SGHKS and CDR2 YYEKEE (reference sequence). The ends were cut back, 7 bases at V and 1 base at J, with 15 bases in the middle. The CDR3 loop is CASLTAIGSYEQYF. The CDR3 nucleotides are TGTGCCAGCCTGACCGCCATCGGATCCTACGAGCAGTACTTC. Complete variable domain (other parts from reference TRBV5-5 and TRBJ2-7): DAGVTQSPTHLIKTRGQQVTLRCSPISGHKSVSWYQQVLGQGPQFIFQYYEKEERGRGNFPDRFSARQFPNYSSELNVNALLLGDSALYLCASLTAIGSYEQYFGPGTRLTVT.

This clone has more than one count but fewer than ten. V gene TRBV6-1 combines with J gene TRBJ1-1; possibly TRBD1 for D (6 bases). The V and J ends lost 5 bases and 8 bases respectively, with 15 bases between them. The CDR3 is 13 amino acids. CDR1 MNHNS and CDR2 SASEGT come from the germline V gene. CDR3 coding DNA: TGTGCCAGCAGTACATGGACAGTTCTAGAAGCTTTCTTT. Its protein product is CASSTWTVLEAFF.

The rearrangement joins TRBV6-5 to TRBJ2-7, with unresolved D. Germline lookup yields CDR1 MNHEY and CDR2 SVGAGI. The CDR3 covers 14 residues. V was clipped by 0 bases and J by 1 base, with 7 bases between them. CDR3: CASSYSGSSYEQYF. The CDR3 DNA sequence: TGTGCCAGCAGTTACTCCGGCAGTTCCTACGAGCAGTACTTC.

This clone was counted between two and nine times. CDR3: CSVGQLNTEAFF. The CDR3 nucleotides are TGCAGCGTTGGACAGTTGAACACTGAAGCTTTCTTT. The V call is TRBV29-1, the J call TRBJ1-1, with a weak D call TRBD1 (5 bases). V lost 4 bases to trimming and J lost 0 bases, with 6 bases between them. The germline V gene encodes CDR1 SQVTM and CDR2 ANQGSEA. The CDR3 sequence is 12 residues long.

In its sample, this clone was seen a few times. CDR3 loop: CASSFVTDTQYF. CDR3 DNA sequence: TGTGCCAGCAGCTTCGTCACAGATACGCAGTATTTT. The chain couples TRBV7-9 to TRBJ2-3, with D hard to call. This CDR3 contains 12 residues. CDR1 is SEHNR, CDR2 FQNEAQ, per germline (reference sequence). Trimming pared 3 bases from V and 2 bases from J, leaving 3 bases between. The entire variable domain, with the rest obtained from reference TRBV7-9 and TRBJ2-3, is as follows: DTGVSQNPRHKITKRGQNVTFRCDPISEHNRLYWYRQTLGQGPEFLTYFQNEAQLEKSRLLSDRFSAERPKGSFSTLEIQRTEQGDSAMYLCASSFVTDTQYFGPGTRLTVL.

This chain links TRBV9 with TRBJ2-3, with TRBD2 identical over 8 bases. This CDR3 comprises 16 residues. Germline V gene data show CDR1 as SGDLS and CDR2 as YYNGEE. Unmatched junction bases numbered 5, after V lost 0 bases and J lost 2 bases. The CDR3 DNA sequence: TGTGCCAGCAGCGTAGGGGCTAGCGGGTCCACAGATACGCAGTATTTT. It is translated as CASSVGASGSTDTQYF.

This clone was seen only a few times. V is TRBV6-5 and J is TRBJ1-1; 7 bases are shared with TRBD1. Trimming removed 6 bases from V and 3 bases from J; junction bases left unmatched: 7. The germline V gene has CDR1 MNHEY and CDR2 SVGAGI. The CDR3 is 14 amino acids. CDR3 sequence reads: CASSARTGDTEAFF. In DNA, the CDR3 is TGTGCCAGCAGCGCAAGGACAGGTGACACTGAAGCTTTCTTT.

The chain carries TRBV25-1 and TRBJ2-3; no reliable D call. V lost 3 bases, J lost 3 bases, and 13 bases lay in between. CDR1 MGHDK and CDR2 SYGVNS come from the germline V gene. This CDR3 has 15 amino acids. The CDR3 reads CASSDGRDLTDTQYF. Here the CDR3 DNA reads TGTGCCAGCAGTGATGGTAGGGATTTAACAGATACGCAGTATTTT. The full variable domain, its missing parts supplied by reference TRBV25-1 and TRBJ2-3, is EADIYQTPRYLVIGTGKKITLECSQTMGHDKMYWYQQDPGMELHLIHYSYGVNSTEKGDLSSESTVSRIRTEHFPLTLESARPSHTSQYLCASSDGRDLTDTQYFGPGTRLTVL.

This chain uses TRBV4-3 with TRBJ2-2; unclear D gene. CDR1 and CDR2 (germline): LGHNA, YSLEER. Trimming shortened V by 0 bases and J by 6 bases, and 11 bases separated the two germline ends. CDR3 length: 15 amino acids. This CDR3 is CASSQERFRAGELFF. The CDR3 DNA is TGCGCCAGCAGCCAAGAAAGGTTTCGGGCCGGGGAGCTGTTTTTT.

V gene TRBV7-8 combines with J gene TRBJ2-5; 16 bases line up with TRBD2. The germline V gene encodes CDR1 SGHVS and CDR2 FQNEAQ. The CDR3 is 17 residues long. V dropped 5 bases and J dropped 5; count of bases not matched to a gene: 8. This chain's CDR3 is CASSPGTSGRARETQYF. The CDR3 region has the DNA TGTGCCAGCAGCCCTGGGACTAGCGGGAGGGCCAGGGAGACCCAGTACTTC.

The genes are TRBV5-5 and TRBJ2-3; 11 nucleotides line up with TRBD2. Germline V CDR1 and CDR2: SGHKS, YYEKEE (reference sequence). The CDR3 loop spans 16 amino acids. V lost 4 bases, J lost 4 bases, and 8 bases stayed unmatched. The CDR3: CASSPLAGGPADTQYF. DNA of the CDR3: TGTGCCAGCAGCCCGTTAGCGGGAGGGCCGGCAGATACGCAGTATTTT.